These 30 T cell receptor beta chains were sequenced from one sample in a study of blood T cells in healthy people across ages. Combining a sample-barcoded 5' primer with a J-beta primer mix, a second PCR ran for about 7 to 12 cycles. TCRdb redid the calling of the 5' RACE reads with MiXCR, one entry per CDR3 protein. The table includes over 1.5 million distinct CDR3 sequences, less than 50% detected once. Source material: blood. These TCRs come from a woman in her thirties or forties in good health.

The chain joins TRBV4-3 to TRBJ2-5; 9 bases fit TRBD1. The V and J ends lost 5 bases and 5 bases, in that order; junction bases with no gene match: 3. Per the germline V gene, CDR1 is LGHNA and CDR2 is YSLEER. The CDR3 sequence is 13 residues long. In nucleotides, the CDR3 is TGCGCCAGCAGCATTACAGGGGGCGAGACCCAGTACTTC. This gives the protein CASSITGGETQYF.

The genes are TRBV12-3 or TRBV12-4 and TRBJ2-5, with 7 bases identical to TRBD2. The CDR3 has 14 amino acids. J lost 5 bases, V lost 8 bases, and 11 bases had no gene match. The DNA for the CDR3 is TGTGCCAGCTTCCCCGGGGGGTCCGTGGAGACCCAGTACTTC. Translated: CASFPGGSVETQYF.

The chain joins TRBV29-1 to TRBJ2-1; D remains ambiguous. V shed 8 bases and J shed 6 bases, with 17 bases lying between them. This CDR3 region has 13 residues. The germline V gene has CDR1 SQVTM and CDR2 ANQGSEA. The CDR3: CSIETGRSNEQFF. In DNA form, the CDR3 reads TGCAGCATCGAGACCGGGCGGTCCAATGAGCAGTTCTTC.

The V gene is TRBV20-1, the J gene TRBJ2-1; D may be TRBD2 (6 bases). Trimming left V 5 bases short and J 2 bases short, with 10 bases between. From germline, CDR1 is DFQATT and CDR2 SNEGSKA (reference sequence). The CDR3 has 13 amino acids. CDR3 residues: CSAWDSAYNEQFF. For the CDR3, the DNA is TGCAGTGCTTGGGACTCAGCCTACAATGAGCAGTTCTTC.

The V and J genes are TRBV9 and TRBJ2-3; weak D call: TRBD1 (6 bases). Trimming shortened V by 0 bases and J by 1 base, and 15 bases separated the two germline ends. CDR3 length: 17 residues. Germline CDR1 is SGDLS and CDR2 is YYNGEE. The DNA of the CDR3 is TGTGCCAGCAGCGTAGGGGGAAGTGGGGGCGGCACAGATACGCAGTATTTT. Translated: CASSVGGSGGGTDTQYF.

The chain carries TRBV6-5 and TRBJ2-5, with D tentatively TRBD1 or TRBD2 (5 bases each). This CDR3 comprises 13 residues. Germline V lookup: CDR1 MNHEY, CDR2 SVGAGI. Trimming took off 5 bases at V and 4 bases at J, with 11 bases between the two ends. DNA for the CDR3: TGTGCCAGCAGTGATGGGGGTACAGAGACCCAGTACTTC. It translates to CASSDGGTETQYF.

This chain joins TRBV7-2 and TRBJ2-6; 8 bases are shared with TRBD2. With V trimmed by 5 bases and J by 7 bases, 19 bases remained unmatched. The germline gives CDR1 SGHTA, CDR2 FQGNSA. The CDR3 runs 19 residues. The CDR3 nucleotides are TGTGCCAGCAGCCGGGGGGGGAGGACAGCCGTCTCTGAAGCCAACGTCCTGACTTTC. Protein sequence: CASSRGGRTAVSEANVLTF.

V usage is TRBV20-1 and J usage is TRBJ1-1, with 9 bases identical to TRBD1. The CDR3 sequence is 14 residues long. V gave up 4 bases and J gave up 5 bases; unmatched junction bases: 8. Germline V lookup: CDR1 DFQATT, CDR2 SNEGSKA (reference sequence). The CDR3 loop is CSATRGTGKTEAFF. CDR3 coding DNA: TGCAGTGCTACCCGTGGGACAGGGAAGACTGAAGCTTTCTTT.

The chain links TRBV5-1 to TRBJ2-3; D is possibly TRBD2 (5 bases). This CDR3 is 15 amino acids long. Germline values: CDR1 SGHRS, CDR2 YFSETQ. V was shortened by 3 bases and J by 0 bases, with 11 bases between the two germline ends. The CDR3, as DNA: TGCGCCAGCAGCTATGACCCGGGAAGCACAGATACGCAGTATTTT. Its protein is CASSYDPGSTDTQYF.

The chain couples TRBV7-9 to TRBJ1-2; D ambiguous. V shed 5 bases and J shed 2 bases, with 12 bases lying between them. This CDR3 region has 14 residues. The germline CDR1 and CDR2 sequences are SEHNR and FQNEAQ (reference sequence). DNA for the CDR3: TGTGCCAGCAGCCAAAGCGGCAGGAACTATGGCTACACCTTC. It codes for CASSQSGRNYGYTF.

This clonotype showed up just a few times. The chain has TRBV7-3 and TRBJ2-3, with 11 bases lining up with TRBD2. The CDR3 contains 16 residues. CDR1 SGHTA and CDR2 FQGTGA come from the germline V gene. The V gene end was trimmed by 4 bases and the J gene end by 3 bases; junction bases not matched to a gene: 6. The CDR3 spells CASSSIAGGTTDTQYF. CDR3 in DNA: TGTGCCAGCAGCTCGATAGCGGGGGGGACAACAGATACGCAGTATTTT.

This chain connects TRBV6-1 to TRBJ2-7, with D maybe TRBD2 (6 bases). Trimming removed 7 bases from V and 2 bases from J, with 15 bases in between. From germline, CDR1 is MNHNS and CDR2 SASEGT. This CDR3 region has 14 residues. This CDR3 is CASNQRTGAYEQYF. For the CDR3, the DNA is TGTGCCAGCAACCAGAGGACGGGAGCCTACGAGCAGTACTTC.

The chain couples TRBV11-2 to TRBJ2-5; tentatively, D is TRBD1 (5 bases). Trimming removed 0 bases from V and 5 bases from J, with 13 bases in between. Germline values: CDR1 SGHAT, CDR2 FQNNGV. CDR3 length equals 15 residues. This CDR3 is CASSLDQGSVETQYF. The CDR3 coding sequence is TGTGCCAGCAGCTTAGACCAGGGTTCGGTTGAGACCCAGTACTTC. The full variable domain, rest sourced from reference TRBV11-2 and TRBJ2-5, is EAGVAQSPRYKIIEKRQSVAFWCNPISGHATLYWYQQILGQGPKLLIQFQNNGVVDDSQLPKDRFSAERLKGVDSTLKIQPAKLEDSAVYLCASSLDQGSVETQYFGPGTRLLVL.

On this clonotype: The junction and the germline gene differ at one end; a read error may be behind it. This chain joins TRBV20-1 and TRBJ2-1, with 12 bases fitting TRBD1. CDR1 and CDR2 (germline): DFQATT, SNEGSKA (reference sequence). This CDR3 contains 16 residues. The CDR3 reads CSVRVPRDRGLYEQFF. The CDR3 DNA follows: TGCAGTGTTAGAGTTCCCCGGGACAGGGGGCTTTATGAGCAGTTCTTC.

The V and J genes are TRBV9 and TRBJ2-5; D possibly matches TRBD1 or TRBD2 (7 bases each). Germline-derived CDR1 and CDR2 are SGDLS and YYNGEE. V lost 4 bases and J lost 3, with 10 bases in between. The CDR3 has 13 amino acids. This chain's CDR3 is CASSQGGKETQYF. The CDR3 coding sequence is TGTGCCAGCAGCCAGGGGGGGAAAGAGACCCAGTACTTC.

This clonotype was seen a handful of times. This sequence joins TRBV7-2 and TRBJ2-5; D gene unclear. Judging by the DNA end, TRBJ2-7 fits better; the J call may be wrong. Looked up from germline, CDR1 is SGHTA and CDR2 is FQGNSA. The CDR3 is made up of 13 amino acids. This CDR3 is CASSAPFEYEQYF. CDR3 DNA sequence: TGTGCCAGCAGCGCCCCCTTTGAGTACGAGCAGTACTTC.

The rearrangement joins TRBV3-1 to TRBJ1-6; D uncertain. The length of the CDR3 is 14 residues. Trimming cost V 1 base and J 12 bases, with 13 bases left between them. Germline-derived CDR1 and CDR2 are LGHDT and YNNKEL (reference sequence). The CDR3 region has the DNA TGTGCCAGCAGCCAAGTATCGGGGAATATACCCCTCCACTTT. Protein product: CASSQVSGNIPLHF. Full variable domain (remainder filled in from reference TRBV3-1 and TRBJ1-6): DTAVSQTPKYLVTQMGNDKSIKCEQNLGHDTMYWYKQDSKKFLKIMFSYNNKELIINETVPNRFSPKSPDKAHLNLHINSLELGDSAVYFCASSQVSGNIPLHFGNGTRLTVT.

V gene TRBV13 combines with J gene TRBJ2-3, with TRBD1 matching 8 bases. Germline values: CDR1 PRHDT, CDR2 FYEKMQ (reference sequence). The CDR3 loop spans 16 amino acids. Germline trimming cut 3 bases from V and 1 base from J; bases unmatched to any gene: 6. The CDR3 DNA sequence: TGTGCCAGCAGCTTCTCCCCGGGACAGGGCACAGATACGCAGTATTTT. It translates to CASSFSPGQGTDTQYF. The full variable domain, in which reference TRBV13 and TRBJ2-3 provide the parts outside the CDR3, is AAGVIQSPRHLIKEKRETATLKCYPIPRHDTVYWYQQGPGQDPQFLISFYEKMQSDKGSIPDRFSAQQFSDYHSELNMSSLELGDSALYFCASSFSPGQGTDTQYFGPGTRLTVL.

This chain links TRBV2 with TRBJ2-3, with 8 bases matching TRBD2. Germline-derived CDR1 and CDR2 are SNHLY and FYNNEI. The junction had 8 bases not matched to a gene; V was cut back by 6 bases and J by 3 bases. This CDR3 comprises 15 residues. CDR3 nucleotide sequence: TGTGCCAGCAGGACCGGGAGGGGAGGGACAGATACGCAGTATTTT. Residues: CASRTGRGGTDTQYF.

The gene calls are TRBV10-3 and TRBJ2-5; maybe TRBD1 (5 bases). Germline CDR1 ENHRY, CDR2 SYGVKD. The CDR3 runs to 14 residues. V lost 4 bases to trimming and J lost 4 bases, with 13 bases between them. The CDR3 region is CAISGQGTIETQYF. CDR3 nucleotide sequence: TGTGCCATCAGTGGGCAGGGAACGATAGAGACCCAGTACTTC.

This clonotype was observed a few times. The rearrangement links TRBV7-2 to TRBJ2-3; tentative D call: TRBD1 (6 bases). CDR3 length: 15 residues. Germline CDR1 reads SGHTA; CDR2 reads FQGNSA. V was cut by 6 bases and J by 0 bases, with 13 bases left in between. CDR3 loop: CASSPVGGSTDTQYF. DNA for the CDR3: TGTGCCAGCAGTCCCGTAGGGGGAAGCACAGATACGCAGTATTTT.

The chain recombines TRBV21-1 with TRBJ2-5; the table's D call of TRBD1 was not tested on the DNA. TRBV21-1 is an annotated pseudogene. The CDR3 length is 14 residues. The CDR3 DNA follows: TGTGCCAGCAGGAAGGGGGGGCCCCAAGAGACCCAGTACTTC. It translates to CASRKGGPQETQYF.

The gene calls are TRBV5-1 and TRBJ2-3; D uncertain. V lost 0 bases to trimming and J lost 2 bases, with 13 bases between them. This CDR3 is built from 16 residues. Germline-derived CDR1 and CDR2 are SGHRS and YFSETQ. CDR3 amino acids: CASSLGSQPYTDTQYF. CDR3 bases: TGCGCCAGCAGCTTGGGGTCCCAGCCTTACACAGATACGCAGTATTTT.

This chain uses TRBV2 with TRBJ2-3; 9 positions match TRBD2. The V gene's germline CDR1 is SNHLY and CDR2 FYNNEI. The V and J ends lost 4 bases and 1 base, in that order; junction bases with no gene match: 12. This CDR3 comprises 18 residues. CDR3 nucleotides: TGTGCCAGCAGTGCCCCCGGGACTAGCAGGTCTCGCACAGATACGCAGTATTTT. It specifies CASSAPGTSRSRTDTQYF. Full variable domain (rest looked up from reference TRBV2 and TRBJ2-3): EPEVTQTPSHQVTQMGQEVILRCVPISNHLYFYWYRQILGQKVEFLVSFYNNEISEKSEIFDDQFSVERPDGSNFTLKIRSTKLEDSAMYFCASSAPGTSRSRTDTQYFGPGTRLTVL.

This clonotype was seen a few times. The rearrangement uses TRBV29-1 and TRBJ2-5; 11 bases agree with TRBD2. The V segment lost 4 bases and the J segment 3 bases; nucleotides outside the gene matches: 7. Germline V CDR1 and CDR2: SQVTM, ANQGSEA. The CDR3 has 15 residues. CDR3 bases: TGCAGCGTTGCCTGGCTAGCGGGAGGAAAAGAGACCCAGTACTTC. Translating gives CSVAWLAGGKETQYF.

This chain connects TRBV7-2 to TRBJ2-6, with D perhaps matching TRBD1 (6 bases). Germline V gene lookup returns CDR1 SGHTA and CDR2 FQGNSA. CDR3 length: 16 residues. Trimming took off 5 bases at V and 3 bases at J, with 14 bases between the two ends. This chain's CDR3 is CASSPATGGGANVLTF. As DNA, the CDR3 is TGTGCCAGCAGCCCGGCGACAGGAGGTGGGGCCAACGTCCTGACTTTC. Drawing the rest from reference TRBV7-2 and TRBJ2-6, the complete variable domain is GAGVSQSPSNKVTEKGKDVELRCDPISGHTALYWYRQSLGQGLEFLIYFQGNSAPDKSGLPSDRFSAERTGGSVSTLTIQRTQQEDSAVYLCASSPATGGGANVLTFGAGSRLTVL.

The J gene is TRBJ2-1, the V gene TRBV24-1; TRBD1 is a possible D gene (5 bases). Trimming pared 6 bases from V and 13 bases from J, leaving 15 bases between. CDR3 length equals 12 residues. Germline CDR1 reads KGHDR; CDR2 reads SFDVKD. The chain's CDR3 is CATSQGEETQFF. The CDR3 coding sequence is TGTGCCACCAGTCAAGGGGAAGAGACCCAGTTCTTC.

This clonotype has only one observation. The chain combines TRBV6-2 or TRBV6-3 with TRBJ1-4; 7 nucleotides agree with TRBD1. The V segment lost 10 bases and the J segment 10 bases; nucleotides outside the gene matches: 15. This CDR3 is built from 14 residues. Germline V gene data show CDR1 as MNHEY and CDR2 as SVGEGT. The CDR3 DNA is TGTGCCACCTCGCAGACAGGGTCTTTTGGAAAACTGTTTTTT. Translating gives CATSQTGSFGKLFF.

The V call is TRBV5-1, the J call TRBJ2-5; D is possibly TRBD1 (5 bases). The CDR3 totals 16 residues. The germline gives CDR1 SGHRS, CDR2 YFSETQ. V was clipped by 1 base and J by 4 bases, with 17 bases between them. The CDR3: CASSLRLQGNLETQYF. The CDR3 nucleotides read TGCGCCAGCAGCTTGCGGCTCCAGGGTAATTTAGAGACCCAGTACTTC.

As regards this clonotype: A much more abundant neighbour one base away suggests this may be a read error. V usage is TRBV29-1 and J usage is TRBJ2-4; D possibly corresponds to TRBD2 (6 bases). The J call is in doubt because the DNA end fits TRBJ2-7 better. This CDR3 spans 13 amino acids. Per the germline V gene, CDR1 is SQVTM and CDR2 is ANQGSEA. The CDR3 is CSVRRRGGYEQYF. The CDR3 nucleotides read TGCAGCGTTCGCCGACGGGGAGGCTACGAGCAGTACTTC.